This T cell receptor beta chain is drawn from a study of blood T cell repertoires in COVID-19. Whole-study context: In each case, the material was cDNA or gDNA derived from T cells, B-cell-depleted T cells, or PBMCs.

Original processing methods: Amplification of reference gene primers was used by the study to estimate nucleated cell counts. The method was immunoSEQ multiplex PCR; TCRdb's version includes in-frame clones alone and lacks a portion of them. D and trimming come from the DNA, and the V and J calls and clone size come from that table. The sample lists around 300,000 clones, around nine tenths seen once, with under 3% in the top ten. Participants' reported clinical history set cohort assignment. This TCR was recovered from a woman in her late teens or twenties who had recovered from COVID-19. The source material was PBMCs or T cells enriched from blood (not recorded which).

Written as DNA, the CDR3 is TGTGCCACCAGCGAGAACAGGGGAATGAACACTGAAGCTTTCTTT. Its protein product is CATSENRGMNTEAFF. V usage is TRBV15 and J usage is TRBJ1-1; 7 nucleotides align to TRBD1. Germline values: CDR1 LNHNV, CDR2 YYDKDF (reference sequence). The V gene end was trimmed by 5 bases and the J gene end by 0 bases; junction bases not matched to a gene: 6. CDR3 length: 15 amino acids.